This TCR beta chain was captured in a study of long-term antiretroviral therapy in people with HIV. The CDR3 loop spans 14 amino acids. The germline gives CDR1 SGHTA, CDR2 FQGNSA. V lost 3 bases and J lost 3; bases outside the gene matches: 5. Survey-level resolution applied to immunoSEQ assay v3.0. Sequencing was performed with immunoSEQ multiplex PCR; in TCRdb, only in-frame clones are kept and a portion is missing. The table lists around 40,000 clones, approximately 85% of them singletons, with about 10% in the top ten. The receptor was derived from a man aged 18 to 35 with HIV. Sequenced here: unsorted PBMCs, sampled 2.2 years after starting antiretroviral therapy. The chain recombines TRBV7-2 with TRBJ2-7; 7 bases align to TRBD2. The CDR3 DNA is TGTGCCAGCAGCTTTTTGTCTAGCGGCTACGAGCAGTACTTC. Translating it yields CASSFLSSGYEQYF.